This T cell receptor beta chain was observed in a study of precursors of human CD4 cytotoxic T cells. Broader study findings: A bigger fraction of IL-7Rhigh TEMRA clonotypes were expanded effector clonotypes, versus TEM or TCM. TCM and TEM repertoires were more diverse than either TEMRA subset's repertoire.

This CDR3 has 15 residues. V dropped 1 base and J dropped 0 bases, with 9 bases sitting between them. In germline, CDR1 is MGHRA, CDR2 YSYEKL. Four sorted CD4+ memory subsets, central memory, effector memory, IL-7R-high TEMRA and IL-7R-negative TEMRA, were UMI-sequenced. In TCRdb, the reads were re-called with MiXCR into one record per CDR3 protein. The table records about 740 distinct CDR3 sequences, 19% of them present only once. This clonotype counts as medium-sized. The antigen is not known. Input material: memory CD4+ T cells from blood (PBMCs). The chain carries TRBV4-1 and TRBJ1-2, with D hard to call. The clonotype was recovered from a human donor in good health. The CDR3 spells CASSQVASANYGYTF. The CDR3 region has the DNA TGCGCCAGCAGCCAAGTTGCCTCAGCTAACTATGGCTACACCTTC.